The clone carrying this TCR beta chain was observed a few times. Its antigen is not known. This entry is derived from a study of blood T cells in healthy people across ages. Study overall: Template switching retrieved approximately one barcoded beta molecule for each two T cells.

Each sample yielded at least 7 million isolated PBMCs. Study conclusions and caveats: Significant beta diversity loss was already apparent by age around 40, declining roughly linearly. Changes seen in expanded clonotypes were possibly confounded by donor CMV status left unknown.

Germline V gives CDR1 MDHEN, CDR2 SYDVKM. Trimming took 2 bases from V and 8 from J, leaving 16 bases between them. The CDR3 extends over 15 amino acids. A J-beta primer mix and a sample-barcoded 5' primer were used in a second PCR of about 7 to 12 cycles. From the 5' RACE reads, TCRdb called clonotypes with MiXCR, one entry per CDR3 protein. The sample consists of around 1,000,000 distinct CDR3 sequences, about 23% of them appearing once. In addition, the sample was reused for a study of T cells of mothers and their children.

The gene calls are TRBV28 and TRBJ2-1; D is possibly TRBD2 (6 bases). The sequencing sample was made of blood. This receptor was taken from a girl aged 2-10 years in good health. The CDR3, as DNA: TGTGCCAGCAGTTTAGCGGGACCCCCCCCAGATGAGCAGTTCTTC. Its translation is CASSLAGPPPDEQFF.